This T cell receptor (beta chain) comes out of a study of blood T cells in healthy people across ages. Study outcomes and limitations: With age, beta diversity per million T cells declined roughly linearly, significantly by 35 to 40.

Points on this clonotype: Its specificity is not known.

Sample-barcoded 5' priming and a J-beta primer mix drove a second PCR of about 6 to 12 cycles. TCRdb analysed the 5' RACE reads with MiXCR anew, one entry per CDR3 protein. The data contain over 950,000 distinct CDR3 sequences, 35% to 40% of them singletons. Germline V gene lookup returns CDR1 DFQATT and CDR2 SNEGSKA (reference sequence). Deletions cut 6 bases from V and 7 bases from J, with 18 bases between. The CDR3 loop spans 13 amino acids. The TCR originated in a man younger than 30 in good health. The sequenced sample was blood. The chain carries TRBV20-1 and TRBJ1-2, with D uncertain. The CDR3 reads CSAVGLPGGGYTF. CDR3 nucleotide sequence: TGCAGTGCAGTTGGCCTACCTGGAGGTGGCTACACCTTC.